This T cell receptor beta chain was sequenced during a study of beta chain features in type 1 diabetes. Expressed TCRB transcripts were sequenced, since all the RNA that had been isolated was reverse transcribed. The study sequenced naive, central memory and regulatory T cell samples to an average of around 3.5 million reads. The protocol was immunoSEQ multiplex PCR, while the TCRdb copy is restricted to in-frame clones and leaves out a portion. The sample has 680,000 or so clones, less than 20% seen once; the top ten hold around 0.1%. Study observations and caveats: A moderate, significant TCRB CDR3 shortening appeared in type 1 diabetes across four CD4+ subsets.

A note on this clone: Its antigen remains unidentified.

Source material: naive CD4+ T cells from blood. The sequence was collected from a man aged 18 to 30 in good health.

The CDR3 sequence is CASSPLAVYHDTQYF. CDR3 DNA sequence: TGTGCCAGCAGCCCTCTAGCGGTTTATCATGATACGCAGTATTTT. The V call is TRBV7-2, the J call TRBJ2-3; TRBD2 matches at 7 bases. Germline assignment: CDR1 SGHTA and CDR2 FQGNSA. V was clipped by 5 bases and J by 6 bases; unmatched bases: 11. The CDR3 is made up of 15 amino acids.